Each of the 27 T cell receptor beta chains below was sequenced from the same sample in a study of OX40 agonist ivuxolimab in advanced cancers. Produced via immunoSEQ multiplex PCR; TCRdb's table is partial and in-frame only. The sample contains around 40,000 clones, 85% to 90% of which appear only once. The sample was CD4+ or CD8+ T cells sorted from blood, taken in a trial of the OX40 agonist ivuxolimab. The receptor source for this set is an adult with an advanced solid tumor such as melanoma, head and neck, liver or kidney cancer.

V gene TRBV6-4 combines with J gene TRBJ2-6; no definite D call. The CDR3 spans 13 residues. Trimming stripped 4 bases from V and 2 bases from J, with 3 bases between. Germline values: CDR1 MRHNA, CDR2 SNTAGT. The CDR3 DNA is TGTGCCAGCAGTGGTCCTGGGGCCAACGTCCTGACTTTC. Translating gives CASSGPGANVLTF.

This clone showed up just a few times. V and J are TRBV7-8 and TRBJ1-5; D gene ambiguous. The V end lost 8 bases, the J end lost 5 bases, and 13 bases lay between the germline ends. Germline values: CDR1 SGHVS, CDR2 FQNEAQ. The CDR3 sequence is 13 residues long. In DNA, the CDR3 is TGTGCCAGCCGAAATAATCGTGATCAGCCCCAGCATTTT. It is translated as CASRNNRDQPQHF.

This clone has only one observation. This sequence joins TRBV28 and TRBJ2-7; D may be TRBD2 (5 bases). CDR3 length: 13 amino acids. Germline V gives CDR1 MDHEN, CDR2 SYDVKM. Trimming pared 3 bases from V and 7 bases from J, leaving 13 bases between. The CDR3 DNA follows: TGTGCCAGCAGTTTTTGGGATTCGGGGGAGCAGTACTTC. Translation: CASSFWDSGEQYF.

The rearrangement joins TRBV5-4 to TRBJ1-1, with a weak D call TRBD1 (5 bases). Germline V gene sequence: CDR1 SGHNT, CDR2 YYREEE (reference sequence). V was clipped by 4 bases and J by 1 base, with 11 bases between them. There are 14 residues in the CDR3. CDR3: CASSSRDWNTEAFF. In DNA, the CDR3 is TGTGCCAGCAGCAGTAGGGACTGGAACACTGAAGCTTTCTTT. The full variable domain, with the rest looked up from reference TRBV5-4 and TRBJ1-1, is ETGVTQSPTHLIKTRGQQVTLRCSSQSGHNTVSWYQQALGQGPQFIFQYYREEENGRGNFPPRFSGLQFPNYSSELNVNALELDDSALYLCASSSRDWNTEAFFGQGTRLTVV.

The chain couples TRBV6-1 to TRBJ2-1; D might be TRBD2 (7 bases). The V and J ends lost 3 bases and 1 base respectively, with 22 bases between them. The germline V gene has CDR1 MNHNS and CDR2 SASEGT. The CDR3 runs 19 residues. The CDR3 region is CASSDALGGGVGSYNEQFF. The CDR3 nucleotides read TGTGCCAGCAGTGACGCGCTTGGGGGGGGCGTGGGGTCCTACAATGAGCAGTTCTTC.

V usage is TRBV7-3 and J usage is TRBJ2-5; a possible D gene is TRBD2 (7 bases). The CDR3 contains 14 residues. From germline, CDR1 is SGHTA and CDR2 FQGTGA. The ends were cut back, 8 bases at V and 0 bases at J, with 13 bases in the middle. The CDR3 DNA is TGTGCCAGCTCCGAGGGGGGGTACCAAGAGACCCAGTACTTC. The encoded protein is CASSEGGYQETQYF.

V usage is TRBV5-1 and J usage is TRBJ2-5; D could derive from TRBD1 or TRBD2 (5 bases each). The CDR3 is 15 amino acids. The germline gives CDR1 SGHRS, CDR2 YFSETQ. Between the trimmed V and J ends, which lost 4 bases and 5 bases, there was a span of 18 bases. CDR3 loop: CASSPGDLPKETQYF. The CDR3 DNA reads TGCGCCAGCAGCCCCGGGGACCTTCCGAAGGAGACCCAGTACTTC.

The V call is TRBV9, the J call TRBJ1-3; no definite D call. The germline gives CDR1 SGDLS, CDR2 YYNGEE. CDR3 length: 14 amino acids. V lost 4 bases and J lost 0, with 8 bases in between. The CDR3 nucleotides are TGTGCCAGCAGCCTCCAGGTCTCTGGAAACACCATATATTTT. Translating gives CASSLQVSGNTIYF.

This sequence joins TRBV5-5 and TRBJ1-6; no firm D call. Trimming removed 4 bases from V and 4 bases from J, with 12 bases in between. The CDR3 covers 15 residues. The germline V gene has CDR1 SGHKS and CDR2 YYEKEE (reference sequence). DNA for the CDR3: TGTGCCAGCAGCCTAGCCGGGCGGTATAATTCACCCCTCCACTTT. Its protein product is CASSLAGRYNSPLHF.

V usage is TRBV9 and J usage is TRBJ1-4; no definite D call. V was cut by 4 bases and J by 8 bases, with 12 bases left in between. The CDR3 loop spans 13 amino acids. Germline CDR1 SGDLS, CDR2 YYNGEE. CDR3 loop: CASSPPKGEKLFF. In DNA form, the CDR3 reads TGTGCCAGCAGCCCTCCTAAAGGAGAAAAACTGTTTTTT.

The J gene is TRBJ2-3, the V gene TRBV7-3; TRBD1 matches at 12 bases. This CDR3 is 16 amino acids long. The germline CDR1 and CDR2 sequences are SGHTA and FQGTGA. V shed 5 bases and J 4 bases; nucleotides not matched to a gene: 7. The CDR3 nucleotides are TGTGCCAGCAGCGCGGGGACAGGGGGCGTCGCAGATACGCAGTATTTT. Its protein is CASSAGTGGVADTQYF.

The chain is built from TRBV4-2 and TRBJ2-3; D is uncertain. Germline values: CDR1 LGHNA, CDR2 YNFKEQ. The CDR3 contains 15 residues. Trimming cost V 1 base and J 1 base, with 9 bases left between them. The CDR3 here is CASSQGAQGTDTQYF. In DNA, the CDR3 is TGTGCCAGCAGCCAAGGGGCGCAGGGCACAGATACGCAGTATTTT.

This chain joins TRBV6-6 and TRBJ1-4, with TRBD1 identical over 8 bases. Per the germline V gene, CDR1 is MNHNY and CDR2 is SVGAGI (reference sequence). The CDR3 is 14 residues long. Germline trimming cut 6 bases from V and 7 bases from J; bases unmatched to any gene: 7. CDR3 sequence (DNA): TGTGCCAGCAGCAACAACAGGGGGGTTGAAAAACTGTTTTTT. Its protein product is CASSNNRGVEKLFF.

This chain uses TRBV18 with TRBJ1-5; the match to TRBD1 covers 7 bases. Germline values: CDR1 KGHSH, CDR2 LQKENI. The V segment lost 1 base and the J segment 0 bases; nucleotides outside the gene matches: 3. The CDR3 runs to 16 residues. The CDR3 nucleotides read TGTGCCAGCTCACCACTGACAGGGAATAGCAATCAGCCCCAGCATTTT. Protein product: CASSPLTGNSNQPQHF. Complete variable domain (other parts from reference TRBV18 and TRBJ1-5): NAGVMQNPRHLVRRRGQEARLRCSPMKGHSHVYWYRQLPEEGLKFMVYLQKENIIDESGMPKERFSAEFPKEGPSILRIQQVVRGDSAAYFCASSPLTGNSNQPQHFGDGTRLSIL.

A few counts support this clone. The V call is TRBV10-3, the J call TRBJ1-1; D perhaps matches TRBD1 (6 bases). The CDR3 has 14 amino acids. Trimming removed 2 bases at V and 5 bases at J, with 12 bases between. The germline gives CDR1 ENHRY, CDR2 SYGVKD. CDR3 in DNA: TGTGCCATCAGTGAGCAGGGGTTGCGTACTGAAGCTTTCTTT. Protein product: CAISEQGLRTEAFF.

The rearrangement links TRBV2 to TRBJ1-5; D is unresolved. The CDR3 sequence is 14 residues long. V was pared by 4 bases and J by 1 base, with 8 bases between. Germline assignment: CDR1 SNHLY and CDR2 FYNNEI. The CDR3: CASSGGLSNQPQHF. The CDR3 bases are TGTGCCAGCAGTGGAGGGCTGAGCAATCAGCCCCAGCATTTT.

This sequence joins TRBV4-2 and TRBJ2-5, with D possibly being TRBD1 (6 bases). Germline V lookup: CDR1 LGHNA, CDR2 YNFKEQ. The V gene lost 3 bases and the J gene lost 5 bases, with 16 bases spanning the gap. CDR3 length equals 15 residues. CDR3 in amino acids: CASSQPTGGLETQYF. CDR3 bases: TGTGCCAGCAGCCAGCCGACAGGCGGGCTTGAGACCCAGTACTTC.

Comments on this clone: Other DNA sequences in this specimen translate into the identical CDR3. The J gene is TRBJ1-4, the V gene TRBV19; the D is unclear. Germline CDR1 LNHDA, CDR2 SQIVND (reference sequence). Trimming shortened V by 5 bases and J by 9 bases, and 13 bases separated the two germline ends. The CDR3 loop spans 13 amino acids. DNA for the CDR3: TGTGCCAGTAGTCCCCGAGGGTGGAAAAAACTGTTTTTT. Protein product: CASSPRGWKKLFF.

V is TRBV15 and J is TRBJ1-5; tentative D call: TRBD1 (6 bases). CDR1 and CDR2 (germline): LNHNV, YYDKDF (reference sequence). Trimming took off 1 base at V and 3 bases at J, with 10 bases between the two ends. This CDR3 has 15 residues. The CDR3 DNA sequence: TGTGCCACCAGCAGAGCAGGGGATTTCAATCAGCCCCAGCATTTT. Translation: CATSRAGDFNQPQHF.

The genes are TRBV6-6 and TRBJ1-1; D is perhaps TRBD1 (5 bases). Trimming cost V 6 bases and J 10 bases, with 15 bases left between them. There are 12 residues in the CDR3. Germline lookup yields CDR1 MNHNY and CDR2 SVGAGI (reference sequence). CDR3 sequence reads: CASRDGDGRAFF. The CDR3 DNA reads TGTGCCAGCAGAGACGGGGACGGGAGAGCTTTCTTT.

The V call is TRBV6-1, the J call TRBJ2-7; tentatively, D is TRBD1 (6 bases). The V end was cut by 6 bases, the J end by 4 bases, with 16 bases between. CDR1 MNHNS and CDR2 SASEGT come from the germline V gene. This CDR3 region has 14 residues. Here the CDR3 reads CASRIRTAGYEQYF. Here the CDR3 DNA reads TGTGCCAGCAGGATCCGGACAGCCGGGTACGAGCAGTACTTC.

The CDR3 loop reads CASSPLAGEDGYTF. CDR3 nucleotides: TGTGCCAGCTCACCATTGGCAGGGGAGGATGGCTACACCTTC. The chain has TRBV18 and TRBJ1-2; tentative D call: TRBD1 (6 bases). The CDR3 loop spans 14 amino acids. Germline CDR1 reads KGHSH; CDR2 reads LQKENI. V was pared by 2 bases and J by 6 bases, with 13 bases between.

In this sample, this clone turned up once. The CDR3 coding sequence is TGTGCCAGCAGCTTGACGGAGAACACTGAAGCTTTCTTT. Encoded protein: CASSLTENTEAFF. This chain connects TRBV7-2 to TRBJ1-1; D call uncertain. The V end was cut by 3 bases, the J end by 1 base, with 6 bases between. Germline-derived CDR1 and CDR2 are SGHTA and FQGNSA. The CDR3 has 13 residues.

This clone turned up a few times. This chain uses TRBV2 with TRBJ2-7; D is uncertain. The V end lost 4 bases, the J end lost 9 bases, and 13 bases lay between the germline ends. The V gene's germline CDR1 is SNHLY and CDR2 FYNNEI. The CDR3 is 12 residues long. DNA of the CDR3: TGTGCCAGCAGTGGGTTCAGATCAGGGCAGTACTTC. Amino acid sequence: CASSGFRSGQYF.

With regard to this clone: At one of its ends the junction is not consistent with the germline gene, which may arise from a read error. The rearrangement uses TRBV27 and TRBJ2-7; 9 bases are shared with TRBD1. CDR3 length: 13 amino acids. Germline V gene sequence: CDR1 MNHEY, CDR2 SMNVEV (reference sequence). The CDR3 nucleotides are TGTGCCAGCAGGACCACAGGGGGCCTGAACACGAACTTC. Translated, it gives CASRTTGGLNTNF.

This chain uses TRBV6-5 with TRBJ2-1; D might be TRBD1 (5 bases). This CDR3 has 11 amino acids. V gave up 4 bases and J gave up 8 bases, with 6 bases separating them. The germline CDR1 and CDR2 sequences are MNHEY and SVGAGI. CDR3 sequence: CASSSRDEQFF. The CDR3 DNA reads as TGTGCCAGCAGTTCCAGGGATGAGCAGTTCTTC.

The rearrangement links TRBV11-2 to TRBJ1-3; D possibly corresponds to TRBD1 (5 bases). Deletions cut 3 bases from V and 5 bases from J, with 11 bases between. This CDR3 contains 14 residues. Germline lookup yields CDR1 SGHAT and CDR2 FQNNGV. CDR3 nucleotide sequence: TGTGCCAGCAGCTTGACAGCTAAACGAAACACCATATATTTT. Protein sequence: CASSLTAKRNTIYF.